This TCR beta chain was captured by sequencing in a study of blood T cell repertoires in COVID-19. About the study: COVID-19 samples, acute and convalescent, were from the United States, Italy and Spain. Nucleic acid was either cDNA or gDNA, and it came from T cells, B-cell-depleted T cells, or PBMCs.

This CDR3 region has 14 residues. V shed 0 bases and J shed 7 bases, with 13 bases lying between them. The V gene's germline CDR1 is SGDLS and CDR2 YYNGEE. As handled by the study authors: Amplification of reference gene primers was used by the study to estimate nucleated cell counts. Only in-frame clones appear in the TCRdb table, and some are missing; sequencing was by immunoSEQ multiplex PCR. The V and J calls and clone size were taken over from that table, and D and trimming were inferred from the DNA. The sample holds under 60,000 clones; around 91% are singletons and the top ten take 2.5% to 3.5%.

The gene calls are TRBV9 and TRBJ2-5; tentative D call: TRBD2 (5 bases). Sequencing was done on a sample of peripheral blood. The TCR originated in a human donor in a cohort sampled during active COVID-19. In DNA form, the CDR3 reads TGTGCCAGCAGCGTAGGGGTGGGAGTCGGGACCCAGTACTTC. The encoded protein is CASSVGVGVGTQYF.